The entry below describes one T cell receptor beta chain. The data belong to a study of T cells of healthy individuals. TCRdb passed the 5' RACE reads through MiXCR, listing each CDR3 protein once. The sample has 85,000 to 100,000 distinct CDR3 sequences; roughly 15% are singletons. CDR3 size: 12 residues. Trimming took off 6 bases at V and 5 bases at J, with 11 bases between the two ends. Germline-derived CDR1 and CDR2 are LNHDA and SQIVND (reference sequence). This clonotype originated in a human donor in good health. The chain couples TRBV19 to TRBJ2-7, with D perhaps TRBD2 (5 bases). CDR3 in amino acids: CASSPLGHEQYF. CDR3 bases: TGTGCCAGTAGCCCACTAGGCCACGAGCAGTACTTC.